These 25 T cell receptor beta chains came from one sample sequenced in a study of blood T cell repertoires in COVID-19. Here immunoSEQ multiplex PCR was the method, and the copy in TCRdb shows in-frame clones only, minus some. The repertoire holds roughly 310,000 clones, with around nine tenths as singletons. Source material: peripheral blood. These receptors all stem from a woman aged 45-65 years with active or convalescent COVID-19.

This clone showed up just a few times. This chain links TRBV19 with TRBJ2-2, with 11 nucleotides matching TRBD1. Trimming cost V 3 bases and J 5 bases; bases outside gene matches: 8. Germline V CDR1 and CDR2: LNHDA, SQIVND (reference sequence). CDR3 length: 17 residues. The CDR3 sequence: CASSILQGTGGTGELFF. The CDR3 coding sequence is TGTGCCAGTAGTATCCTCCAGGGGACAGGGGGTACCGGGGAGCTGTTTTTT.

V is TRBV29-1 and J is TRBJ2-7, with TRBD1 identical over 10 bases. The ends lost 6 bases at V and 5 bases at J; junction bases unmatched: 13. The length of the CDR3 is 15 residues. CDR1 is SQVTM, CDR2 ANQGSEA, per germline. The CDR3 spells CSVTGTGVTLNEQYF. The CDR3 DNA is TGCAGCGTAACCGGGACAGGGGTTACCCTGAACGAGCAGTACTTC.

The chain combines TRBV5-1 with TRBJ2-5, with TRBD1 matching 9 bases. There are 15 residues in the CDR3. The V gene's germline CDR1 is SGHRS and CDR2 YFSETQ. The trim removed 4 bases at V and 5 bases at J, leaving 9 bases unmatched. In DNA form, the CDR3 reads TGCGCCAGCAGCCCGGGGACAGGGAAAGAGGAGACCCAGTACTTC. Translating it yields CASSPGTGKEETQYF.

The genes are TRBV28 and TRBJ1-2; D possibly corresponds to TRBD1 (5 bases). V was pared by 2 bases and J by 3 bases, with 13 bases between. The CDR3 runs 15 residues. CDR1 and CDR2 from the germline V gene are MDHEN and SYDVKM. The CDR3 protein is CASSLIRVWDYGYTF. The CDR3 nucleotides are TGTGCCAGCAGTTTAATCAGGGTATGGGACTATGGCTACACCTTC.

The V gene is TRBV5-1, the J gene TRBJ1-2; D not certain. The germline V and J ends were trimmed by 5 bases and 8 bases, with 13 bases remaining between them. The CDR3 runs 12 residues. In germline, CDR1 is SGHRS, CDR2 YFSETQ. The CDR3 DNA sequence: TGCGCCAGCAGAACGTCAACTTGGGGCTACACCTTC. Its translation is CASRTSTWGYTF. Complete variable domain (other parts from reference TRBV5-1 and TRBJ1-2): KAGVTQTPRYLIKTRGQQVTLSCSPISGHRSVSWYQQTPGQGLQFLFEYFSETQRNKGNFPGRFSGRQFSNSRSEMNVSTLELGDSALYLCASRTSTWGYTFGSGTRLTVV.

The chain joins TRBV5-4 to TRBJ2-2, with a weak D call TRBD2 (6 bases). The V gene's germline CDR1 is SGHNT and CDR2 YYREEE (reference sequence). The CDR3 consists of 15 residues. The V end was cut by 1 base, the J end by 0 bases, with 7 bases between. CDR3 in amino acids: CASSLIAANTGELFF. CDR3 bases: TGTGCCAGCAGCTTGATAGCGGCGAACACCGGGGAGCTGTTTTTT.

The V and J genes are TRBV4-1 and TRBJ2-4, with TRBD1 matching over 7 bases. The CDR3 length is 14 residues. V lost 5 bases to trimming and J lost 5 bases; unmatched junction nucleotides: 6. Germline assignment: CDR1 MGHRA and CDR2 YSYEKL. CDR3 nucleotides: TGCGCCAGCAGCTACGTGGGGACAGAAAACATTCAGTACTTC. Protein: CASSYVGTENIQYF.

The chain links TRBV12-3 or TRBV12-4 to TRBJ1-1; no clear D gene. V lost 3 bases and J lost 5, with 7 bases in between. The CDR3 covers 12 residues. The CDR3 coding sequence is TGTGCCAGCAGTTTTTCGGGGACTGAAGCTTTCTTT. It is translated as CASSFSGTEAFF.

The rearrangement links TRBV5-1 to TRBJ2-2; 11 bases are a match to TRBD2. Germline V gene lookup returns CDR1 SGHRS and CDR2 YFSETQ. This CDR3 is built from 14 residues. V was pared by 5 bases and J by 6 bases, with 3 bases of the junction left unmatched. Here the CDR3 DNA reads TGCGCCAGCAGTAGCGGGGGGGCCGCCGGGGAGCTGTTTTTT. Protein: CASSSGGAAGELFF. The variable domain in full, completed from reference TRBV5-1 and TRBJ2-2, reads KAGVTQTPRYLIKTRGQQVTLSCSPISGHRSVSWYQQTPGQGLQFLFEYFSETQRNKGNFPGRFSGRQFSNSRSEMNVSTLELGDSALYLCASSSGGAAGELFFGEGSRLTVL.

This clone was seen once. CDR3 sequence: CASSYFTVGTLYEQYF. For the CDR3, the DNA is TGTGCCAGCAGTTACTTTACCGTCGGGACACTCTACGAGCAGTACTTC. The V and J genes are TRBV6-6 and TRBJ2-7; D possibly corresponds to TRBD1 (6 bases). Per germline, CDR1 MNHNY and CDR2 SVGAGI (reference sequence). The CDR3 runs to 16 residues. V lost 1 base and J lost 3, with 16 bases in between.

The chain carries TRBV9 and TRBJ1-2; 7 bases align to TRBD1. The germline gives CDR1 SGDLS, CDR2 YYNGEE. The trim removed 3 bases at V and 4 bases at J, leaving 6 bases unmatched. The CDR3 has 14 amino acids. The CDR3 protein is CASSARDSVYGYTF. The CDR3 DNA is TGTGCCAGCAGCGCCCGGGACAGCGTCTATGGCTACACCTTC.

This chain joins TRBV7-2 and TRBJ2-3; tentative D call: TRBD1 (6 bases). V lost 5 bases to trimming and J lost 4 bases, with 10 bases between them. CDR1 is SGHTA and CDR2 is FQGNSA in the germline V gene. CDR3 length: 13 amino acids. CDR3 coding DNA: TGTGCCAGCAGCAACCAGGGGCCAGATACGCAGTATTTT. Translated: CASSNQGPDTQYF.

The chain is built from TRBV19 and TRBJ2-7, with D possibly TRBD2 on 5 matching bases. Germline-derived CDR1 and CDR2 are LNHDA and SQIVND (reference sequence). The CDR3 length is 13 residues. Between the trimmed V and J ends, which lost 5 bases and 3 bases, there was a span of 11 bases. The CDR3 sequence: CASSDGGYYEQYF. CDR3 bases: TGTGCCAGTAGTGACGGAGGTTACTACGAGCAGTACTTC.

The chain is built from TRBV4-3 and TRBJ2-6; a possible D gene is TRBD2 (5 bases). The ends were cut back, 0 bases at V and 2 bases at J, with 8 bases in the middle. The CDR3 loop spans 16 amino acids. Looked up from germline, CDR1 is LGHNA and CDR2 is YSLEER. This chain's CDR3 is CASSQDFGAGANVLTF. As DNA, the CDR3 is TGCGCCAGCAGCCAAGATTTCGGGGCTGGGGCCAACGTCCTGACTTTC.

This clone was observed once. The V and J genes are TRBV27 and TRBJ2-1, with 10 positions matching TRBD1. The CDR3 is 15 residues long. V lost 5 bases, J lost 3 bases, and 4 bases stayed unmatched. Germline lookup yields CDR1 MNHEY and CDR2 SMNVEV (reference sequence). The CDR3 DNA reads TGTGCCAGCAGTCCCCGGGACAGGGGCTACAATGAGCAGTTCTTC. This encodes CASSPRDRGYNEQFF.

CDR3 residues: CASSFKGGYEQYF. Written as DNA, the CDR3 is TGTGCCAGCAGTTTCAAAGGAGGCTACGAGCAGTACTTC. The chain employs TRBV12-3 or TRBV12-4 and TRBJ2-7, with D perhaps matching TRBD2 (5 bases). Trimming took 3 bases from V and 3 from J, leaving 9 bases between them. CDR3 length: 13 residues.

The rearrangement joins TRBV27 to TRBJ1-5; 7 bases align to TRBD1. Germline CDR1 MNHEY, CDR2 SMNVEV (reference sequence). The trim removed 4 bases at V and 4 bases at J, leaving 7 bases unmatched. CDR3 length: 15 amino acids. The CDR3 DNA follows: TGTGCCAGCAGTTCCGGGACAGTTAGTAATCAGCCCCAGCATTTT. Encoded protein: CASSSGTVSNQPQHF.

The chain joins TRBV7-2 to TRBJ1-5, with D uncertain. The CDR3 is made up of 15 amino acids. Germline CDR1 and CDR2: SGHTA and FQGNSA. V lost 0 bases, J lost 2 bases, and 8 bases lay in between. This CDR3 is CASSLASVGNQPQHF. CDR3 bases: TGTGCCAGCAGCTTAGCGTCCGTTGGCAATCAGCCCCAGCATTTT.

V usage is TRBV5-1 and J usage is TRBJ1-1; TRBD1 aligns across 7 bases. V was pared by 2 bases and J by 4 bases, with 11 bases of the junction left unmatched. CDR1 is SGHRS, CDR2 YFSETQ, per germline. This CDR3 has 16 residues. CDR3 loop: CASSFGGRQGSTEAFF. CDR3 sequence (DNA): TGCGCCAGCAGCTTTGGGGGAAGACAGGGCAGCACTGAAGCTTTCTTT.

The CDR3 DNA follows: TGTGCCAGCAGCTTATACTTCGCAGGGGAGAACACTGAAGCTTTCTTT. Its protein is CASSLYFAGENTEAFF. The rearrangement links TRBV13 to TRBJ1-1; the D gene is possibly TRBD1 (6 bases). This CDR3 contains 16 residues. Trimming removed 2 bases at V and 1 base at J, with 14 bases between. Germline CDR1 PRHDT, CDR2 FYEKMQ (reference sequence).

This chain's CDR3 is CASSRKGQTRIYEQYF. The CDR3 DNA follows: TGTGCCAGCAGTCGAAAGGGACAGACTAGAATCTACGAGCAGTACTTC. The chain couples TRBV6-6 to TRBJ2-7; possibly TRBD1 for D (7 bases). The ends were cut back, 5 bases at V and 3 bases at J, with 20 bases in the middle. This CDR3 is 16 amino acids long. Germline V CDR1 and CDR2: MNHNY, SVGAGI (reference sequence).

CDR3 nucleotide sequence: TGCGCCAGCAGCCAAGCTGAGGGCGTCGGCTACACCTTC. It encodes CASSQAEGVGYTF. The V and J genes are TRBV4-1 and TRBJ1-2; D is unresolved. In germline, CDR1 is MGHRA, CDR2 YSYEKL. V lost 1 base and J lost 8, with 11 bases in between. The CDR3 spans 13 residues.

This clone was observed at least ten times. V gene TRBV7-9 combines with J gene TRBJ1-5, with TRBD1 matching over 7 bases. Trimming removed 3 bases from V and 0 bases from J; junction bases left unmatched: 2. The CDR3 is 15 residues long. In germline, CDR1 is SEHNR, CDR2 FQNEAQ (reference sequence). This chain's CDR3 is CASSLGQSSNQPQHF. CDR3 DNA: TGTGCCAGCAGCTTGGGACAGTCTAGCAATCAGCCCCAGCATTTT.

This chain joins TRBV27 and TRBJ1-6; 9 bases are shared with TRBD1. From germline, CDR1 is MNHEY and CDR2 SMNVEV (reference sequence). V lost 5 bases, J lost 4 bases, and 0 bases stayed unmatched. The CDR3 runs to 14 residues. CDR3 in DNA: TGTGCCAGCAGTGGGACAGGGTATAATTCACCCCTCCACTTT. It translates to CASSGTGYNSPLHF.

V usage is TRBV27 and J usage is TRBJ2-7; TRBD1 matches at 7 bases. This CDR3 region has 13 residues. Trimming removed 0 bases from V and 6 bases from J; junction bases left unmatched: 2. Germline V gene data show CDR1 as MNHEY and CDR2 as SMNVEV (reference sequence). The CDR3 DNA is TGTGCCAGCAGTTTATCCGACAGGGCCGAGCAGTACTTC. Translation gives CASSLSDRAEQYF.